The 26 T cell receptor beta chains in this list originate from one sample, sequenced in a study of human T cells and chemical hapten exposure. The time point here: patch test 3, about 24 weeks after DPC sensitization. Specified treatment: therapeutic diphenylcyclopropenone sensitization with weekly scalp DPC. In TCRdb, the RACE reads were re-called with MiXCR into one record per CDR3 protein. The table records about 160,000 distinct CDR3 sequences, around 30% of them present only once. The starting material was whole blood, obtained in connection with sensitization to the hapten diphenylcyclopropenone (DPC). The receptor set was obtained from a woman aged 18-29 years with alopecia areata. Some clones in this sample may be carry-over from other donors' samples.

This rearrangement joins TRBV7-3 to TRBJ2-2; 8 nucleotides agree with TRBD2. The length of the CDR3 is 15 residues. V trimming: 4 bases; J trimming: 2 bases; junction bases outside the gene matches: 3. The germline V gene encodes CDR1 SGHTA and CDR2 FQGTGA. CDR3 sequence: CASSSSGSNTGELFF. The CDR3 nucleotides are TGTGCCAGCAGCTCCAGCGGGAGTAACACCGGGGAGCTGTTTTTT.

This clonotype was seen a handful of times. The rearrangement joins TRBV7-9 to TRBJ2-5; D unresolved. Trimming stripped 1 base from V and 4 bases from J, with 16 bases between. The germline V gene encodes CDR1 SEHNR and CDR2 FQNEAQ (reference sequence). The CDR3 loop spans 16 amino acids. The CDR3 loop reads CASSLEGVRFGETQYF. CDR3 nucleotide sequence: TGTGCCAGCAGCTTAGAGGGTGTCAGATTTGGAGAGACCCAGTACTTC.

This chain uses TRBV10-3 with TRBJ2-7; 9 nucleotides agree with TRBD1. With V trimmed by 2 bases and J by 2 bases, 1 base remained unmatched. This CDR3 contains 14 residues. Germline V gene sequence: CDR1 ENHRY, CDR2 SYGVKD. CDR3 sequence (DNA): TGTGCCATCAGTGAGGGACAGGGGACCTACGAGCAGTACTTC. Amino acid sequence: CAISEGQGTYEQYF.

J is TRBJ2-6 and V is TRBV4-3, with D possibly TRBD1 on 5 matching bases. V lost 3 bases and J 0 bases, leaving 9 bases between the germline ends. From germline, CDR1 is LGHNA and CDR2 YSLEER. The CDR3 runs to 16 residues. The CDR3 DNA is TGCGCCAGCAGCCACGACAGAGTCTCTGGGGCCAACGTCCTGACTTTC. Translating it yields CASSHDRVSGANVLTF.

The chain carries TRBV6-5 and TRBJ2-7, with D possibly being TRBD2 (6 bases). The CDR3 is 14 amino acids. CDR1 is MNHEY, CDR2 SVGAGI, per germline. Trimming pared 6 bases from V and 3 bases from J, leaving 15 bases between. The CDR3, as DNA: TGTGCCAGCAGCCCCATTGCGGGGCACTACGAGCAGTACTTC. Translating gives CASSPIAGHYEQYF.

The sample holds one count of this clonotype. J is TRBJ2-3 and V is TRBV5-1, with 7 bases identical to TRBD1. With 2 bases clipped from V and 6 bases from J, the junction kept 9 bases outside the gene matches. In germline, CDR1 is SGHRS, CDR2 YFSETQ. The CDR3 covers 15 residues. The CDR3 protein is CASSLGQVGSDTQYF. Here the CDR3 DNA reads TGCGCCAGCAGCTTAGGACAGGTCGGCTCCGATACGCAGTATTTT.

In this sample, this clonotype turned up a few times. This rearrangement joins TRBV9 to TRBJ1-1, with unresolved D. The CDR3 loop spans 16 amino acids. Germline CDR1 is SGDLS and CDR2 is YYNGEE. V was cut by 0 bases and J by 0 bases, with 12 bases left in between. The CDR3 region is CASSVAPGKMNTEAFF. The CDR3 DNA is TGTGCCAGCAGCGTAGCCCCGGGGAAGATGAACACTGAAGCTTTCTTT. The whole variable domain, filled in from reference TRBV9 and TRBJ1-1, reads DSGVTQTPKHLITATGQRVTLRCSPRSGDLSVYWYQQSLDQGLQFLIQYYNGEERAKGNILERFSAQQFPDLHSELNLSSLELGDSALYFCASSVAPGKMNTEAFFGQGTRLTVV.

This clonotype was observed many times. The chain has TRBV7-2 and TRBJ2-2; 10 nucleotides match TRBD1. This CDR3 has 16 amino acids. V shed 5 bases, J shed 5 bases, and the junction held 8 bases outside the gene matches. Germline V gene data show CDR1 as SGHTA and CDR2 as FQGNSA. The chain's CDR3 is CASSASGTGVTGELFF. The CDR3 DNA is TGTGCCAGCAGCGCTTCCGGGACAGGGGTTACCGGGGAGCTGTTTTTT.

CDR3 DNA: TGTGCCAGCAGTTACGCTCGGTCGACCATCTACAATGAGCAGTTCTTC. Its protein product is CASSYARSTIYNEQFF. The rearrangement uses TRBV6-6 and TRBJ2-1; D uncertain. CDR3 length: 16 amino acids. V dropped 2 bases and J dropped 3 bases, with 14 bases sitting between them. The germline V gene has CDR1 MNHNY and CDR2 SVGAGI (reference sequence).

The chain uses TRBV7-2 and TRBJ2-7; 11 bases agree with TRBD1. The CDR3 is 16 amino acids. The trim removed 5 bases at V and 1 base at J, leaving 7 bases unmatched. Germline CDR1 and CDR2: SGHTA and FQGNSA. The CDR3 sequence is CASSGRGTGGSYEQYF. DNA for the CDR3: TGTGCCAGCAGCGGGAGGGGGACAGGGGGATCCTACGAGCAGTACTTC.

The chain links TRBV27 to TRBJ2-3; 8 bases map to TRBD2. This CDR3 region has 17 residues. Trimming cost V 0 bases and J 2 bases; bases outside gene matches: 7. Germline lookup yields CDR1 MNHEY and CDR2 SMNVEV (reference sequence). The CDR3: CASSLSVGRGVTDTQYF. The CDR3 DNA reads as TGTGCCAGCAGTTTATCGGTCGGGCGGGGGGTCACAGATACGCAGTATTTT.

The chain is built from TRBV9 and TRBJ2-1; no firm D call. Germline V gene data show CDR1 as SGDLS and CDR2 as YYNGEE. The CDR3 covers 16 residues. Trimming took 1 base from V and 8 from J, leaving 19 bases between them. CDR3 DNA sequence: TGTGCCAGCAGCGTAAACCCCGCCGGAAGGGTCCATGAGCAGTTCTTC. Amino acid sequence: CASSVNPAGRVHEQFF.

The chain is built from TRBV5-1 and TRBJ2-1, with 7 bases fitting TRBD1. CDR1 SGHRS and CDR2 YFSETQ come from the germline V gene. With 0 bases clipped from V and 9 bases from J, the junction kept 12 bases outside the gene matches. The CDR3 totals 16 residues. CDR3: CASSLEIGQVSGEQFF. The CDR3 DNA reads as TGCGCCAGCAGCTTGGAGATTGGACAGGTGAGCGGTGAGCAGTTCTTC.

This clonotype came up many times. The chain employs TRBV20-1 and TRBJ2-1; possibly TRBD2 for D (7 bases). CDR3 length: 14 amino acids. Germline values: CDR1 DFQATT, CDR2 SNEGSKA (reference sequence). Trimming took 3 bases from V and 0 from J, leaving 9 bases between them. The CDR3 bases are TGCAGTGCTAGGAGGGGGGGCTCCTACAATGAGCAGTTCTTC. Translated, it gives CSARRGGSYNEQFF.

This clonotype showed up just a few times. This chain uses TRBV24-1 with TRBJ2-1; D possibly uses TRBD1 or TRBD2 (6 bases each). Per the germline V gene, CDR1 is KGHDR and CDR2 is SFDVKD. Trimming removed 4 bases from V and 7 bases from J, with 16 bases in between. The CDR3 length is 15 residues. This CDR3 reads CATSDPRGGGNEQFF. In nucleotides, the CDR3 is TGTGCCACCAGTGACCCTCGTGGAGGGGGGAATGAGCAGTTCTTC.

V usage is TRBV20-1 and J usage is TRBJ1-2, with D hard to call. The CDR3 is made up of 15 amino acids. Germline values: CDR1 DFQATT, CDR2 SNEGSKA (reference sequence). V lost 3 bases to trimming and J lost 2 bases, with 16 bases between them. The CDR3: CSARESGTGNYGYTF. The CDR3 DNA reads TGCAGTGCTAGGGAGTCAGGCACGGGGAACTATGGCTACACCTTC.

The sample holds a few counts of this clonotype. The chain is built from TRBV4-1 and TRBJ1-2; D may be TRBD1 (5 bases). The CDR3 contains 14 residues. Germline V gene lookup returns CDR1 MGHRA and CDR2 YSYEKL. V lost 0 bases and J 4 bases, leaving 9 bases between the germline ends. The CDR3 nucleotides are TGCGCCAGCAGCCAAGATTCGGGGGTCTATGGCTACACCTTC. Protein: CASSQDSGVYGYTF.

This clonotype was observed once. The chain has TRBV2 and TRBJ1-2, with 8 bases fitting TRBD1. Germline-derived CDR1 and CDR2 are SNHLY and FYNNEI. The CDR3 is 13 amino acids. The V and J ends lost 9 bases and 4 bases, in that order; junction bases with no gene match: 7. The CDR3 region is CASDRGLPYGYTF. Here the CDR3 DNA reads TGTGCCAGTGACAGGGGTCTTCCCTATGGCTACACCTTC.

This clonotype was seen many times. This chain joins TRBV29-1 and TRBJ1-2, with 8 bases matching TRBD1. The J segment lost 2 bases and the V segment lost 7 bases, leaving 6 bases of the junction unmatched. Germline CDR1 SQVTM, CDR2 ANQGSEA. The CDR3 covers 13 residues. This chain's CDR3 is CSATGDGNYGYTF. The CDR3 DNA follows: TGCAGCGCGACAGGGGATGGGAACTATGGCTACACCTTC.

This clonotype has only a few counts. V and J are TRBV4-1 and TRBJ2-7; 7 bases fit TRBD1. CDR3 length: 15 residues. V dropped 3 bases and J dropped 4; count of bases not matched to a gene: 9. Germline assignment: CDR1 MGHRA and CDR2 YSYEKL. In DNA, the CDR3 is TGCGCCAGCAGCCATCCGGGACAGAGCCGATACGAGCAGTACTTC. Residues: CASSHPGQSRYEQYF.

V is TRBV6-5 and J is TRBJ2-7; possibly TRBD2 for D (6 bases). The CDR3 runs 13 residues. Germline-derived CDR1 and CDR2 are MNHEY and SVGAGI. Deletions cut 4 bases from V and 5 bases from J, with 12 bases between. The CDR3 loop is CASSFQGTDEQYF. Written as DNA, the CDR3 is TGTGCCAGCAGTTTCCAAGGGACTGACGAGCAGTACTTC.

The CDR3 protein is CSVVEDYEQYF. DNA for the CDR3: TGCAGCGTTGTAGAGGACTACGAGCAGTACTTC. V usage is TRBV29-1 and J usage is TRBJ2-7; no definite D call. Trimming stripped 4 bases from V and 3 bases from J, with 7 bases between. The CDR3 is 11 residues long. Germline V lookup: CDR1 SQVTM, CDR2 ANQGSEA.

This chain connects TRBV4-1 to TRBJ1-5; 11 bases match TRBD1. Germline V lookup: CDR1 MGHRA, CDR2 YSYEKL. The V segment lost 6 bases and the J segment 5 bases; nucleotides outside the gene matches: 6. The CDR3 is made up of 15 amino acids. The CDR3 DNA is TGCGCCAGCAGAACCGGGACAGGGGGACATCAGCCCCAGCATTTT. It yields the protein CASRTGTGGHQPQHF.

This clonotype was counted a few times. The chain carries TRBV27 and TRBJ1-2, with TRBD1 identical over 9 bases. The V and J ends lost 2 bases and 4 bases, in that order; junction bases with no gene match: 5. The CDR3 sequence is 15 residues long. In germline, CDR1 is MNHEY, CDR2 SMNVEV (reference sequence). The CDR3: CASSLTWDRVYGYTF. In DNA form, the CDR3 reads TGTGCCAGCAGTTTAACCTGGGACAGGGTCTATGGCTACACCTTC.

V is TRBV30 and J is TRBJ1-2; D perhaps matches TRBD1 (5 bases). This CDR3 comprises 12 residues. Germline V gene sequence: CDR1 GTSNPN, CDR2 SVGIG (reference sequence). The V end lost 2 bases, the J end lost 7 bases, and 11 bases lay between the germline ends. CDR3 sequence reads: CAWSWDFSGYTF. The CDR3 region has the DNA TGTGCCTGGAGTTGGGACTTCTCTGGCTACACCTTC.

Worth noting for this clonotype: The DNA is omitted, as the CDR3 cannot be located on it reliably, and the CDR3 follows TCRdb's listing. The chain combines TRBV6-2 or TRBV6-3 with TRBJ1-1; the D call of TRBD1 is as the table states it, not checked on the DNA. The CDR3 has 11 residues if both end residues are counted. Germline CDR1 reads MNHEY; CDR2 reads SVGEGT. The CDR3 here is CASSFGPGTFF.